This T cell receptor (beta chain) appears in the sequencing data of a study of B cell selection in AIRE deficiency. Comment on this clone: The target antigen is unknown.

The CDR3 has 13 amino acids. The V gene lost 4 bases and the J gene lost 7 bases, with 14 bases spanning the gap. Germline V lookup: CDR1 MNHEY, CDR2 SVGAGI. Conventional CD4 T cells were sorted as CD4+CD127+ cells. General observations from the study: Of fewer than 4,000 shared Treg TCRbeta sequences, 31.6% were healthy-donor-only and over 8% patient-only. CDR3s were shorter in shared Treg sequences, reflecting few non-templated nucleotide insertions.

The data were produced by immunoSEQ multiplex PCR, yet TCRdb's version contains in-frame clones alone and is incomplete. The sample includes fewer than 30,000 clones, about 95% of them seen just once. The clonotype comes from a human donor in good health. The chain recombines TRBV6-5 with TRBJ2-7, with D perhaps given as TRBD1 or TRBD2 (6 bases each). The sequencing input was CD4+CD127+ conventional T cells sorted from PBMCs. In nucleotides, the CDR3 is TGTGCCAGCAGTTGGGGGGCCAATCGGGAGCAGTACTTC. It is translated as CASSWGANREQYF.